This TCR beta chain was documented in a study of T-cell reconstitution after alpha-beta-depleted transplantation in children. In this sample, this clonotype turned up a few times. The germline V gene has CDR1 MNHEY and CDR2 SMNVEV (reference sequence). The CDR3 totals 17 residues. V lost 8 bases to trimming and J lost 7 bases; unmatched junction nucleotides: 11. Unique molecular identifiers were built into the TCRbeta library. Via MiXCR, TCRdb re-called the PCR reads, giving one row per CDR3 protein. The sample includes some 500,000 distinct CDR3 sequences, about 16% of them seen just once. The sample here was PBMCs from the stem cell graft donor, taken from the stem cell graft. The chain combines TRBV27 with TRBJ2-1; TRBD2 matches at 16 bases. The TCR originated in a human donor who donated a stem cell graft to a child with acute lymphoblastic leukemia. For the CDR3, the DNA is TGTGCCAGCCATCCGGGACTAGCGGGAGGGCAGGTAAATGAGCAGTTCTTC. Translated: CASHPGLAGGQVNEQFF.